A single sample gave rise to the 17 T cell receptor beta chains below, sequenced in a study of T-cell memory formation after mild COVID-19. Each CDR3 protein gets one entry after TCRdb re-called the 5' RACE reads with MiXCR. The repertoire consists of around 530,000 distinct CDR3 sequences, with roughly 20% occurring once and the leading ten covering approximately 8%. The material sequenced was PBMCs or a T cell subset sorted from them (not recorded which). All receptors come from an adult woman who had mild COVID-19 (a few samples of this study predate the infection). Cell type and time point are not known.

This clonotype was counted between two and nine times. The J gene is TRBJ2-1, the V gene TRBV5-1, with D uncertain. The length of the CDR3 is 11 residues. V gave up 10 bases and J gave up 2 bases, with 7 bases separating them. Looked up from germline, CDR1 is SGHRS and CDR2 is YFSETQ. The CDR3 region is CASVAYNEQFF. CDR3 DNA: TGCGCCTCGGTAGCCTACAATGAGCAGTTCTTC.

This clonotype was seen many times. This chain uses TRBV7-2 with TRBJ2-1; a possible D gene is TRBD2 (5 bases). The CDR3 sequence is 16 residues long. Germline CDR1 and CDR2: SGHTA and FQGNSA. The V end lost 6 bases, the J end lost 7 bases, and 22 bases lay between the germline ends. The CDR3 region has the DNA TGTGCCAGCAGACCAGAGGGTGGAACTCGGCGGAATGAGCAGTTCTTC. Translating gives CASRPEGGTRRNEQFF.

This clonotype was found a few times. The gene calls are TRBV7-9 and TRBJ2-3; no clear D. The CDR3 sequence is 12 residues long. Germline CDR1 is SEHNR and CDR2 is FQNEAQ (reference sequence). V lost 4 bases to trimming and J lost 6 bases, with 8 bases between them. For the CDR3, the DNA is TGTGCCAGCAGCTCAATATATGATACGCAGTATTTT. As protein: CASSSIYDTQYF.

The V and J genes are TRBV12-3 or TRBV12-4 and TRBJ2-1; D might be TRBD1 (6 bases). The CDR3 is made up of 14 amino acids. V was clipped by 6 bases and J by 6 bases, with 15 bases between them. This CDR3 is CASSSGTRVNEQFF. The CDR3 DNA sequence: TGTGCCAGCAGCTCCGGGACACGGGTCAATGAGCAGTTCTTC.

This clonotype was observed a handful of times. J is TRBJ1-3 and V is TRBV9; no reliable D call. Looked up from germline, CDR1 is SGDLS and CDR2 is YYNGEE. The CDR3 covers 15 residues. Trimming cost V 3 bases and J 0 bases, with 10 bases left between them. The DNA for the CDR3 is TGTGCCAGCAGCGCCCACTCCAGCTCTGGAAACACCATATATTTT. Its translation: CASSAHSSSGNTIYF.

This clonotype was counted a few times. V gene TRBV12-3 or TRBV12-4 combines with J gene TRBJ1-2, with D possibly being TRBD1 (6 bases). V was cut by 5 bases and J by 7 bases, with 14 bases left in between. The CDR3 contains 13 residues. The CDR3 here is CASSQTEGVGYTF. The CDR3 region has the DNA TGTGCCAGCAGTCAGACAGAGGGGGTTGGCTACACCTTC.

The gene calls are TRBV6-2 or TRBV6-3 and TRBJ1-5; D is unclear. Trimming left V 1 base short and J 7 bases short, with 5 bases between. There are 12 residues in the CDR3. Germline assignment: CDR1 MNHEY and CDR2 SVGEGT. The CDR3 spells CASSYYKQPQHF. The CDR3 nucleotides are TGTGCCAGCAGTTACTACAAGCAGCCCCAGCATTTT.

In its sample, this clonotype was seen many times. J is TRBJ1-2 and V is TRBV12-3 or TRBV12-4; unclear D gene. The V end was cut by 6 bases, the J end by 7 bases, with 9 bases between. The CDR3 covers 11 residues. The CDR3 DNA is TGTGCCAGCAGCTCCCGGGGTGGCTACACCTTC. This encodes CASSSRGGYTF.

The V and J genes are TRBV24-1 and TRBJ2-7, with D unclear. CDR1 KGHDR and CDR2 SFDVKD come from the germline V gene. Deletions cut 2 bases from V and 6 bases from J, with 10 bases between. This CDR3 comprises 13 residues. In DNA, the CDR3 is TGTGCCACCAGTGATTCATCCTTGGCCGAGCAGTACTTC. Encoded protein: CATSDSSLAEQYF.

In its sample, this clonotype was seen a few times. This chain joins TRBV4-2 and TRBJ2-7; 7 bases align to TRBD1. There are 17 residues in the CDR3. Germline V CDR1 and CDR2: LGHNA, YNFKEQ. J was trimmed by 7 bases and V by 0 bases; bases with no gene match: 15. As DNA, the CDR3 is TGTGCCAGCAGCCAAGATCTCGGGACAGTACTACCTAGGGAGCAGTACTTC. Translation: CASSQDLGTVLPREQYF.

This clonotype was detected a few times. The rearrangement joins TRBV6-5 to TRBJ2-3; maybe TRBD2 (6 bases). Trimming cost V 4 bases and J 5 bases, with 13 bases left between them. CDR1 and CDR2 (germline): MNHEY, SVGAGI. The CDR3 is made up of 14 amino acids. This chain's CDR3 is CASSSPGAVDTQYF. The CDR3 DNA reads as TGTGCCAGCAGTTCACCGGGAGCCGTAGATACGCAGTATTTT.

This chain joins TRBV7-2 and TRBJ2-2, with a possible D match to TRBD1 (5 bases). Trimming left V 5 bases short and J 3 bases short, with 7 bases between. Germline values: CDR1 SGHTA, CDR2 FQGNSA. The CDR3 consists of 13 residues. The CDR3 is CASSRRDTGELFF. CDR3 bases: TGTGCCAGCAGCCGCAGGGACACCGGGGAGCTGTTTTTT.

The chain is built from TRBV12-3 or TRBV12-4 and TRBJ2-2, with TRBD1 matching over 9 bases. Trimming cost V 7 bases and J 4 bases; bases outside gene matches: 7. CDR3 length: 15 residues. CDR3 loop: CASTLQGAVTGELFF. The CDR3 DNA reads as TGTGCCAGCACCTTACAGGGGGCAGTCACCGGGGAGCTGTTTTTT.

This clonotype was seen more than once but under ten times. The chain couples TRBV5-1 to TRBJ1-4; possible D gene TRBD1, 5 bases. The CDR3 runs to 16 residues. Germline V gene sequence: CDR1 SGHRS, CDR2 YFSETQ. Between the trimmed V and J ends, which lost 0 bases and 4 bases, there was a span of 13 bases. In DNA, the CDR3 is TGCGCCAGCAGCTTGGCCGGGACCGCCAATAATGAAAAACTGTTTTTT. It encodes CASSLAGTANNEKLFF.

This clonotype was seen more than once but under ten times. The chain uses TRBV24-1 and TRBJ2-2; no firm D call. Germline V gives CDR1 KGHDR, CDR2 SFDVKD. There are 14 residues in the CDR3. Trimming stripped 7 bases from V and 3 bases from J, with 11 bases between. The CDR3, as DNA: TGTGCCACCAGAAGATCGGGTGACACCGGGGAGCTGTTTTTT. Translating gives CATRRSGDTGELFF.

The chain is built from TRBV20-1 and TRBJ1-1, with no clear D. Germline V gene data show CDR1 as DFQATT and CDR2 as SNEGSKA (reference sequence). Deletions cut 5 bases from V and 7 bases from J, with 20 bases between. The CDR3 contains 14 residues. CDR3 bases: TGCAGTGCTGGGTTTTTGGGGAATGTTGGTGAAGCTTTCTTT. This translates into CSAGFLGNVGEAFF.

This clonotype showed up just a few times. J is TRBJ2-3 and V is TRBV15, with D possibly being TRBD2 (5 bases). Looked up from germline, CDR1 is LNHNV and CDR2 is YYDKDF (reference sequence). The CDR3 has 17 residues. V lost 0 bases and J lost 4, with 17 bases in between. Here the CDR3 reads CATSRDKGDGRADTQYF. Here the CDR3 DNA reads TGTGCCACCAGCAGAGATAAGGGAGACGGTCGCGCAGATACGCAGTATTTT.